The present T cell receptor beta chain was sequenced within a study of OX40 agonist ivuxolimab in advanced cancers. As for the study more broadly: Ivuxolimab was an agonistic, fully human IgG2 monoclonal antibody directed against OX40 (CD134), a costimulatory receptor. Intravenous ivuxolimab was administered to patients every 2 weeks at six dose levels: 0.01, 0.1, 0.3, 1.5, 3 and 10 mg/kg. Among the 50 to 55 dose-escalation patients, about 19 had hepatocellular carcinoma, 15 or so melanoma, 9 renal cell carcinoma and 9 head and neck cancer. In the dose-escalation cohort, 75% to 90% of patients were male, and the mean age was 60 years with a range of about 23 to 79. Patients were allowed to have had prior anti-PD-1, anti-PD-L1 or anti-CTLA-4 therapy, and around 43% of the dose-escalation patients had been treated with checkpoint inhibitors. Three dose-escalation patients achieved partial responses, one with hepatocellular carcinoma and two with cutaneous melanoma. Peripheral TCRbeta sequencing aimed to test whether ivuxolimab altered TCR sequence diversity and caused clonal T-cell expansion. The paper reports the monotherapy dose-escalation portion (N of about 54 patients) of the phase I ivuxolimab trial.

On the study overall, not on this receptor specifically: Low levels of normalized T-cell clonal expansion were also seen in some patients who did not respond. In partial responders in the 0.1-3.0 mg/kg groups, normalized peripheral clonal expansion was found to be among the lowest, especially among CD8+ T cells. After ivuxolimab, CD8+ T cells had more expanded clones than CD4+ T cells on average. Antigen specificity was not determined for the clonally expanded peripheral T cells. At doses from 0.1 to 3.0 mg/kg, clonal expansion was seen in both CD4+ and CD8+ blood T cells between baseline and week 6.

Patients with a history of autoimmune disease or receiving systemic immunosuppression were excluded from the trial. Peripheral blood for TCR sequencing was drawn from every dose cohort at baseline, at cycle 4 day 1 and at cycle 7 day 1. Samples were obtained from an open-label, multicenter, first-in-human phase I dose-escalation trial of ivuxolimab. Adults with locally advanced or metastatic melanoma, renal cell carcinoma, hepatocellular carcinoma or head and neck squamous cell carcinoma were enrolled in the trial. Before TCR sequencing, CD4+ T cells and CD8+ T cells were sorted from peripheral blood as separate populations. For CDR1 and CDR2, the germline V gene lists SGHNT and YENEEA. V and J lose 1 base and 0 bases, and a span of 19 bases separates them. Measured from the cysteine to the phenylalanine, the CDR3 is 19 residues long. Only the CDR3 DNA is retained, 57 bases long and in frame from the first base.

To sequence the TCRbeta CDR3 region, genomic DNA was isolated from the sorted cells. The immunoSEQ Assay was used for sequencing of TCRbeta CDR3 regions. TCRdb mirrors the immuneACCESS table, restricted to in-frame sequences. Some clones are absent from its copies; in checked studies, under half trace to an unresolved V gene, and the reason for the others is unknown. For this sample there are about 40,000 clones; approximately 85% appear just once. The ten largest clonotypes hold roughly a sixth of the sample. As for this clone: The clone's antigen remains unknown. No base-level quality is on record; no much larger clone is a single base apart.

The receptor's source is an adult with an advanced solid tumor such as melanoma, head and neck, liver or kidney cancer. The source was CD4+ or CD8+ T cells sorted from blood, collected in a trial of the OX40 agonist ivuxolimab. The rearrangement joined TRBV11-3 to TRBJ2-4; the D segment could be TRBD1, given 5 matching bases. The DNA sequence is TGTGCCAGCAGCTTAGTTGGCGGACAACCCATGGTAGCCAAAAACATTCAGTACTTC. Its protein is CASSLVGGQPMVAKNIQYF.